These T cell receptor beta chains were read from a single sample in a study of blood T cell repertoires in COVID-19. Profiled with immunoSEQ multiplex PCR; TCRdb holds only in-frame clones, not every one. Here the sample spans about 290,000 clones, about nine tenths being singletons. The sample taken for sequencing was PBMCs or T cells enriched from blood (not recorded which). Source of these receptors: a woman aged 40-49 years who had recovered from COVID-19. Each CDR3 is given with its conserved first and last residue. The D gene is left open where the match is weak. Expanded clones get a size class; other rows say once, few or many, or leave the size out.

D gene	clone size	V gene	J gene	CDR3 protein	CDR3 DNA
TRBD2	-	TRBV6-1	TRBJ2-2	CASSGLAGGPVTGELFF	TGTGCCAGCAGTGGACTAGCGGGGGGCCCGGTGACCGGGGAGCTGTTTTTT
-	-	TRBV19	TRBJ1-1	CASSIGRQAFF	TGTGCCAGTAGTATAGGCCGACAGGCTTTCTTT
-	-	TRBV30	TRBJ2-7	CAATTDSYEQYF	TGTGCCGCAACGACTGATTCCTACGAGCAGTACTTC
TRBD1	-	TRBV7-9	TRBJ2-2	CASSSRQGEAGELFF	TGTGCCAGCAGCTCCAGACAGGGGGAGGCCGGGGAGCTGTTTTTT
-	-	TRBV30	TRBJ1-2	CAWIRDAGNGYTF	TGTGCCTGGATCAGGGACGCGGGAAATGGCTACACCTTC
-	-	TRBV10-3	TRBJ2-1	CAISESEQPYNEQFF	TGTGCCATCAGTGAGTCGGAGCAGCCCTACAATGAGCAGTTCTTC
-	once	TRBV4-1	TRBJ1-2	CASSQVSSYGYTF	TGCGCCAGCAGCCAAGTTAGTTCCTATGGCTACACCTTC
-	-	TRBV6-5	TRBJ1-1	CASSSPGHPSRTEAFF	TGTGCCAGCAGTTCCCCCGGACATCCATCGAGGACTGAAGCTTTCTTT
-	-	TRBV2	TRBJ1-2	CASSAGYGYTF	TGTGCCAGCAGTGCAGGGTATGGCTACACCTTC
-	-	TRBV6-2/TRBV6-3	TRBJ1-2	CASSLIQYGYTF	TGTGCCAGTAGCCTAATCCAGTACGGCTACACCTTC